These T cell receptor beta chains were read from a single sample in a study of T cells after yellow fever vaccination. TCRdb passed the 5' RACE reads through MiXCR, listing each CDR3 protein once. The sample records 100,000 to 150,000 distinct CDR3 sequences, around 9.8% being singletons. Source: CD8+ T cells sorted from PBMCs, taken on the day of the yellow fever booster vaccination. Receptor source: a man younger than 35 who received the YFV17D yellow fever vaccine. The CDR3 runs from the conserved cysteine through the conserved F or W. A D gene is named only where the DNA matches it firmly. Size is omitted from some rows. Given values are once, few, many or a class for expanded clones.

d_call	v_call	j_call	clone_size	cdr3_nt	cdr3_aa
NA	TRBV6-1	TRBJ2-3	NA	TGTGCCAGCAGTGACAAAACGGTAGCCGTGCGTGCAGATACGCAGTATTTT	CASSDKTVAVRADTQYF
NA	TRBV6-4	TRBJ1-5	NA	TGTGCCAGCAGTGAGATCGCGGGAGAACAGCCCCAGCATTTT	CASSEIAGEQPQHF
TRBD2	TRBV20-1	TRBJ2-3	NA	TGCAGTGCTAGCCAAAGAACTAGCGGGACAGATACGCAGTATTTT	CSASQRTSGTDTQYF
NA	TRBV6-5	TRBJ1-1	NA	TGTGCCAGCAGTTACTATCCCGGCACTGAAGCTTTCTTT	CASSYYPGTEAFF
NA	TRBV12-3/TRBV12-4	TRBJ1-1	few	TGTGCCAGCAGCCCAACAGGGAAGCCTGAAGCTTTCTTT	CASSPTGKPEAFF
TRBD1	TRBV9	TRBJ1-2	NA	TGTGCCAGCAGCGTTGCAACAGGGGCGAGCTACACCTTC	CASSVATGASYTF
NA	TRBV29-1	TRBJ2-2	NA	TGCAGCGTTGGGATAAAAAACACCGGGGAGCTGTTTTTT	CSVGIKNTGELFF
TRBD1	TRBV5-1	TRBJ1-2	few	TGCGCCAGCAGGGGGACAGGGCTTGGCTACACCTTC	CASRGTGLGYTF
NA	TRBV20-1	TRBJ2-5	few	TGCAGTGCTAGAGATCTTCATGGGGGAAACCAAGAGACCCAGTACTTC	CSARDLHGGNQETQYF
TRBD1	TRBV4-3	TRBJ2-7	few	TGCGCCAGCAGCCAAGGAGGGGGACAGGCCTACGAGCAGTACTTC	CASSQGGGQAYEQYF
NA	TRBV20-1	TRBJ2-5	NA	TGCAGTGCCAAGAGTCTTGGGGAGACCCAGTACTTC	CSAKSLGETQYF
NA	TRBV6-1	TRBJ1-1	NA	TGTGCCAGCAGCGAATATAGGGATTTGGGTTTCTTT	CASSEYRDLGFF
TRBD1	TRBV7-3	TRBJ2-7	few	TGTGCCAGCAGCTTAAACCTCCGGACAGGGAGCTCCTACGAGCAGTACTTC	CASSLNLRTGSSYEQYF
NA	TRBV5-1	TRBJ2-2	few	TGCGCCAGCAGCTTGGAGTCAGGGATGAACACCGGGGAGCTGTTTTTT	CASSLESGMNTGELFF
NA	TRBV6-6	TRBJ1-1	many	TGTGCCAGCAGTTATGGGGACGTCGGGGGAGCCACTGAAGCTTTCTTT	CASSYGDVGGATEAFF
NA	TRBV6-2/TRBV6-3	TRBJ2-5	few	TGTGCCAGCAGTTACAGGACGGCTACTGATTTCGAAGAGACCCAGTACTTC	CASSYRTATDFEETQYF
NA	TRBV5-1	TRBJ1-3	NA	TGCGCCAGCACCTTTGGGGGACTTGGGATGGACACCATATATTTT	CASTFGGLGMDTIYF
TRBD1	TRBV4-1	TRBJ1-2	NA	TGCGCCAGCAGCCACCCACAGGGGCCAGGTGGCTACACCTTC	CASSHPQGPGGYTF
TRBD2	TRBV13	TRBJ2-3	many	TGTGCCAGCAGCACAGACTCGGGACTAGCGGGGGACAGCACAGATACGCAGTATTTT	CASSTDSGLAGDSTDTQYF
NA	TRBV4-1	TRBJ1-5	NA	TGCGCCAGCAGCAGAGACGGCAACAATCAGCCCCAGCATTTT	CASSRDGNNQPQHF
TRBD1	TRBV3-1	TRBJ2-3	few	TGTGCCAGCAGCCTGGTGACAGGGGGAAACCCCACAGATACGCAGTATTTT	CASSLVTGGNPTDTQYF
NA	TRBV6-2/TRBV6-3	TRBJ1-5	few	TGTGCCAGCAGTTACTGGACAGCCAATCAGCCCCAGCATTTT	CASSYWTANQPQHF
NA	TRBV18	TRBJ1-1	few	TGTGCCAGCTCACCCTCGGAAAGGAACACTGAAGCTTTCTTT	CASSPSERNTEAFF
NA	TRBV6-6	TRBJ2-5	few	TGTGCCAGCAGTTACCTTCGGTCCACTGACACCCAGTACTTC	CASSYLRSTDTQYF
TRBD1	TRBV4-3	TRBJ1-5	NA	TGCGCCAGCAGCCAGAGACAGGGTTACCAGCCCCAGCATTTT	CASSQRQGYQPQHF
NA	TRBV6-4	TRBJ1-4	few	TGTGCCAGCAGTGAGTTCCATGGCGAAAAACTGTTTTTT	CASSEFHGEKLFF
NA	TRBV30	TRBJ1-2	few	TGTGCCTGGAGCCGGGACGGAGACTATGGCTACACCTTC	CAWSRDGDYGYTF
NA	TRBV29-1	TRBJ2-5	many	TGCAGCGTTGGGGGGGAAGAGACCCAGTACTTC	CSVGGEETQYF
NA	TRBV10-3	TRBJ2-7	NA	TGTGCCATCAGACGGGACTACGAGCAGTACTTC	CAIRRDYEQYF
TRBD1	TRBV6-2/TRBV6-3	TRBJ2-2	NA	TGTGCCAGCAGTTTCCGGACAGGAGACAACACCGGGGAGCTGTTTTTT	CASSFRTGDNTGELFF
NA	TRBV11-2	TRBJ1-6	NA	TGTGCCAGCGCGGCGAGGGGGAGCTCCTATACTTCACCCCTCCACTTT	CASAARGSSYTSPLHF
NA	TRBV4-3	TRBJ1-5	NA	TGCGCCAGCAGCCCCGAATCCTATCTAGGGTCGACGCCAGGTGAGGGGGACAATCAGCCCCAGCATTTT	CASSPESYLGSTPGEGDNQPQHF
NA	TRBV29-1	TRBJ2-4	many	TGCAGCGTTGAAGAGGGGAACAAAAACATTCAGTACTTC	CSVEEGNKNIQYF
TRBD1	TRBV4-1	TRBJ1-4	few	TGCGCCAGCAGCCAAGAGGGACAGGGGCTCGGAGTGTTTTTT	CASSQEGQGLGVFF
NA	TRBV12-3/TRBV12-4	TRBJ1-1	few	TGTGCCAGCAGTTTTGCGGGCCTTGAAGCTTTCTTT	CASSFAGLEAFF
TRBD2	TRBV6-4	TRBJ2-2	many	TGTGCCAGCAGTGACAGCGGGGACACCGGGGAGCTGTTTTTT	CASSDSGDTGELFF
NA	TRBV5-1	TRBJ2-5	NA	TGCGCCAGCAGCTTGACCAGACAAGAGACCCAGTACTTC	CASSLTRQETQYF
NA	TRBV7-9	TRBJ2-3	NA	TGTGCCAGCAGCCCCCTCATTAGTGAGTCTGCAGATACGCAGTATTTT	CASSPLISESADTQYF
TRBD1	TRBV27	TRBJ2-7	NA	TGTGCCAGCAGTCCAACTCGGACAGGGGGCGAGCAGTACTTC	CASSPTRTGGEQYF